The present TCR beta chain was sequenced within a study of liver allograft versus peripheral blood T cells (dated by TCRdb to the early 2020s). About the investigation overall: In liver transplant recipients, the study looked at T cell receptor repertoires in the peripheral blood and set them against the repertoires found within the transplanted livers. Summary of the overall study and its limitations: According to the report, the T cell receptor repertoires detected in peripheral blood were different from the repertoires found inside liver allografts.

This clonotype is medium-sized (0.01 to 0.1%) in terms of sample share. No cognate antigen has been identified for it. No per-base quality is available; no much larger clone lies one base away. Sequenced using an Illumina MiSeq. TCRdb itself trimmed the public reads at Q25 with fastp, ran MiXCR and retained productive beta chains. Every distinct CDR3 protein forms one entry, paired with its most common genes and DNA. In this sample the table shows around 6,300 distinct CDR3 sequences, about 18% of which occur a single time. The ten top clones hold about 3% of the sample. For this chain, trimming is 6 bases at the V end and 1 base at the J end, and the number of junction bases without a gene match is 8. The CDR3 goes from the cysteine to the phenylalanine over 16 residues. Only the CDR3 part of the read is kept: 48 bases, read in frame from the first base. Reading the germline V gene gives CDR1 ENHRY and CDR2 SYGVKD.

The sequence was collected from a human patient who had a liver transplant. Some T cells may originate with the graft donor following a transplant. The chain employs TRBV10-3 and TRBJ1-1; 10 bases in the middle match TRBD1. The CDR3 corresponds to CAIRGTGAGGNTEAFF. The bases are TGTGCCATCAGGGGGACAGGGGCCGGAGGGAACACTGAAGCTTTCTTT.